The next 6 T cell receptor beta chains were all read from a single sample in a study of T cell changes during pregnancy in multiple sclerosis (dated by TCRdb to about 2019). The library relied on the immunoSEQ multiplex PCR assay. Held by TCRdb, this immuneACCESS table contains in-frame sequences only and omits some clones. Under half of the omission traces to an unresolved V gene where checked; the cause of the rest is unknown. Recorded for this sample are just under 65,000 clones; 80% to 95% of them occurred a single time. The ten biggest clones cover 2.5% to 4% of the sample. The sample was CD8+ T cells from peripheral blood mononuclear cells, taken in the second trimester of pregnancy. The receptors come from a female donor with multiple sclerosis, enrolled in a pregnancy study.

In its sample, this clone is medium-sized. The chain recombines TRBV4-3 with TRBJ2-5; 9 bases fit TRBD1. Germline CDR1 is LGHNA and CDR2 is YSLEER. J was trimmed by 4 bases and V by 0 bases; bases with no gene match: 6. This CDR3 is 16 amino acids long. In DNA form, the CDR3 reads TGCGCCAGCAGCCAAGAAGTCCCGGGACAGGGAGAGACCCAGTACTTC. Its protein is CASSQEVPGQGETQYF.

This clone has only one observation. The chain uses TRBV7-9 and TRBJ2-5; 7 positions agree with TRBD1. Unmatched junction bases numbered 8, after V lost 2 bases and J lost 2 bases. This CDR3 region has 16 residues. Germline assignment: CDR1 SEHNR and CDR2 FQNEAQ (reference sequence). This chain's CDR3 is CASSLTFRDRQETQYF. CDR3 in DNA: TGTGCCAGCAGCTTAACCTTCCGGGACAGACAAGAGACCCAGTACTTC.

The CDR3, as DNA: TGTGCCAGCAGCCCTTTAATATGGGTGACTAGCGGGAGTGGCAATGAGCAGTTCTTC. Protein product: CASSPLIWVTSGSGNEQFF. The chain carries TRBV7-6 and TRBJ2-1; 12 bases align to TRBD2. Trimming removed 5 bases from V and 6 bases from J; junction bases left unmatched: 17. CDR3 length: 19 residues. CDR1 is SGHVS and CDR2 is FNYEAQ in the germline V gene.

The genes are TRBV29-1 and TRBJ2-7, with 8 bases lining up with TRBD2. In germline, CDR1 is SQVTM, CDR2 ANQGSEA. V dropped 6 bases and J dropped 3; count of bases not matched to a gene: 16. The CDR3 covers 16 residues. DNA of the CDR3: TGCAGCGTCGGGGGGGGTCCTGGACTAGGGGACTACGAGCAGTACTTC. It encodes CSVGGGPGLGDYEQYF.

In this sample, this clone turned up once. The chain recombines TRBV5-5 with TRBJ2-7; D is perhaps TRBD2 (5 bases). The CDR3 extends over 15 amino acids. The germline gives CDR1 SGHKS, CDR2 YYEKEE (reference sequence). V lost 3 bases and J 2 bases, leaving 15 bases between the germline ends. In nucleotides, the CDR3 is TGTGCCAGCAGCTGGCTTTCTTCGGGAACCTACGAGCAGTACTTC. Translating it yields CASSWLSSGTYEQYF.

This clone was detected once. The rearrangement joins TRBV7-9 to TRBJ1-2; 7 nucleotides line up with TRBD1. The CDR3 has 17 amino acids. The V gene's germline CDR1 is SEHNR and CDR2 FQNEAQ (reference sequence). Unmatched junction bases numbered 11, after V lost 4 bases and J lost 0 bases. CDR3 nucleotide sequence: TGTGCCAGCAGCTCTGATCCCCAGGGGGTGGCTAACTATGGCTACACCTTC. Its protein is CASSSDPQGVANYGYTF.